The 5 T cell receptor beta chains in this list originate from one sample, sequenced in a study of shared clonotypes between healthy human individuals. Naive CD8 cells were CD45RO-negative, positively selected for CCR7, excluding terminally differentiated effector memory CD45RA+ cells. Clones were read by immunoSEQ multiplex PCR, and TCRdb kept only the in-frame ones, dropping some. Counted here are 660,000 or so clones, about 95% occurring once; the ten biggest clones make up approximately 0.12%. Sequenced material: naive CD8+ T cells sorted from blood. These receptors originate from a woman younger than 45 in good health.

This CDR3 reads CASSPRWTSGVGRQETQYF. The DNA of the CDR3 is TGTGCCAGCAGCCCAAGATGGACTAGCGGGGTGGGACGCCAAGAGACCCAGTACTTC. The V call is TRBV11-1, the J call TRBJ2-5; 12 bases align to TRBD2. The germline CDR1 and CDR2 sequences are SGHAT and FQDESV (reference sequence). The CDR3 covers 19 residues. With 5 bases clipped from V and 1 base from J, the junction kept 14 bases outside the gene matches.

The genes are TRBV28 and TRBJ2-5; D is possibly TRBD2 (6 bases). The tail of the sequence fits TRBJ2-7 better, so the J call may be wrong. Germline values: CDR1 MDHEN, CDR2 SYDVKM. CDR3 length: 13 amino acids. CDR3 DNA: TGTGCCAGCTCCGTGGCGGGGTCGGACGAGCAGTACTTC. Amino acid sequence: CASSVAGSDEQYF.

Concerning this clone itself: In the same sample, other DNA sequences code for this CDR3. This CDR3 is CASSPTGELFF. The CDR3 DNA reads TGTGCCAGCAGCCCCACCGGGGAGCTGTTTTTT. The rearrangement uses TRBV7-9 and TRBJ2-2, with unresolved D. The CDR3 length is 11 residues. The germline V gene encodes CDR1 SEHNR and CDR2 FQNEAQ (reference sequence). The ends were cut back, 5 bases at V and 4 bases at J, with 2 bases in the middle.

The chain uses TRBV27 and TRBJ1-5; maybe TRBD1 (5 bases). The CDR3 spans 14 residues. CDR1 MNHEY and CDR2 SMNVEV come from the germline V gene (reference sequence). V lost 5 bases, J lost 3 bases, and 11 bases lay in between. DNA for the CDR3: TGTGCCAGCAGTCCGGCGGGGCCCAATCAGCCCCAGCATTTT. It translates to CASSPAGPNQPQHF.

This sequence joins TRBV13 and TRBJ2-3; 10 nucleotides line up with TRBD2. The CDR3 extends over 16 amino acids. J gave up 3 bases and V 5 bases, and 8 bases lay outside the gene matches. The germline CDR1 and CDR2 sequences are PRHDT and FYEKMQ (reference sequence). Here the CDR3 reads CASSPAGTSATDTQYF. In nucleotides, the CDR3 is TGTGCCAGCAGCCCAGCCGGGACTAGCGCTACAGATACGCAGTATTTT.